A selection of T cell receptor beta chains follows, all from one sample in a study of cytomegalovirus exposure and HLA in healthy donors. Sequencing was performed with immunoSEQ multiplex PCR; in TCRdb, only in-frame clones are kept and a portion is missing. The sample has 150,000 to 200,000 clones, more than 60% seen once; the top ten hold roughly 3.5%. The sequenced sample consisted of PBMCs. These receptors were collected from a woman aged 55-70 years in good health and CMV-seropositive. CDR3s leave out the opening cysteine and the closing phenylalanine or tryptophan. Each record gives: V gene, CDR3 protein.

v_gene: TRBV11-2
CDR3aa: ASSPGLNQPQH

v_gene: TRBV2
CDR3aa: ASRPPRDPRGHEQF

v_gene: TRBV27
CDR3aa: ASSSGTFPYEQY

v_gene: TRBV14
CDR3aa: ASSPGQGVYEQY

v_gene: TRBV30
CDR3aa: AWRARGGPYEQF

v_gene: TRBV2
CDR3aa: ASSRQYGNTIY

v_gene: TRBV10-3
CDR3aa: AISGEDRAGSYEQY

v_gene: TRBV29-1
CDR3aa: SVEDGLTRVLT

v_gene: TRBV14
CDR3aa: ASSQDSTGYGNTIY

v_gene: TRBV5-1
CDR3aa: ASRKDSPAGELF

v_gene: TRBV5-4
CDR3aa: ASSYDRAGTEAF

v_gene: TRBV2
CDR3aa: ASILDSHKEQF

v_gene: TRBV5-1
CDR3aa: ASSLEGQVTDTQY

v_gene: TRBV19
CDR3aa: ASRDSSGSFSEQF

v_gene: TRBV5-6
CDR3aa: ASSSDRGKGYEQY

v_gene: TRBV28
CDR3aa: ASSLYVSGEKLF

v_gene: TRBV4-1
CDR3aa: ASSLRTATNEKLF

v_gene: TRBV6-4
CDR3aa: ASSDMAAGANGLT

v_gene: TRBV5-1
CDR3aa: ASSLQGTDTQY

v_gene: TRBV7-2
CDR3aa: ASSFQDNYGYT

v_gene: TRBV6-6
CDR3aa: ASSYFQGSVGTEAF

v_gene: TRBV7-2
CDR3aa: ASSPAGAGKVEQF

v_gene: TRBV7-3
CDR3aa: ASSLMGGRDNEQF

v_gene: TRBV29-1
CDR3aa: SAQQGIGNQPQH

v_gene: TRBV5-6
CDR3aa: ASSLLTSGGMAGELF

v_gene: TRBV6-5
CDR3aa: ASRPGLAETQY

v_gene: TRBV5-4
CDR3aa: ASSLEGRGYT

v_gene: TRBV5-4
CDR3aa: ASSLQKAGGTQY

v_gene: TRBV28
CDR3aa: ASTDDRGGNQPQH

v_gene: TRBV6-1
CDR3aa: ASSTVAGESAEQY

v_gene: TRBV4-1
CDR3aa: ASSPGTGGADFSDTQY

v_gene: TRBV21-1
CDR3aa: ASSKPGNRVVYGYT

v_gene: TRBV6-1
CDR3aa: ASSRDRFNQPQH

v_gene: TRBV6-6
CDR3aa: ASSSGQGVYNEQF

v_gene: TRBV9
CDR3aa: ASSERTGTNTGELF

v_gene: TRBV9
CDR3aa: ASSVEGGAYEQY

v_gene: TRBV15
CDR3aa: ATSRGDRPSEQY

v_gene: TRBV30
CDR3aa: AWSRPGVQAF

v_gene: TRBV7-9
CDR3aa: ASSLLGTGESDTQY

v_gene: TRBV15
CDR3aa: ATSTSKQGLHNEQF

v_gene: TRBV7-7
CDR3aa: ASARAVTYNEQF

v_gene: TRBV6-1
CDR3aa: ASVGPNRVQQPQH

v_gene: TRBV28
CDR3aa: ASFRTGGSYEQY

v_gene: TRBV30
CDR3aa: AWSLWTARTSGRVEQY

v_gene: TRBV5-5
CDR3aa: ASSFGVGSSGNTIY

v_gene: TRBV29-1
CDR3aa: SVADSPYEQY

v_gene: TRBV7-8
CDR3aa: ASSLALMLVGSIQY

v_gene: TRBV2
CDR3aa: ASRGANAGEY

v_gene: TRBV21-1
CDR3aa: ASSTRRPAYEQY

v_gene: TRBV27
CDR3aa: ASSLKSYRGRPETQY

v_gene: TRBV5-6
CDR3aa: ASSDNAYEQY